The 10 T cell receptor beta chains below come from one sample, sequenced in a study of regulatory T cells in long-lasting Graves disease. Time point reported: newly diagnosed GD, antithyroid drugs for less than 3 months. Isolated PBMC RNA provided the starting material for the TCR library. Construction of TCR beta libraries relied on iRepertoire HTBI primers and on Arm-PCR targeting CDR3 regions. TCRdb called the multiplex PCR reads again in MiXCR, with one record for every CDR3 protein. Of about 330,000 distinct CDR3 sequences listed, about a sixth are singletons. The same data also contributed to another study, on T cells in Graves' hyperthyroidism and ophthalmopathy.

The sequencing here drew on peripheral blood mononuclear cells (PBMCs), taken at new diagnosis, from a patient treated with antithyroid drugs. These receptors all stem from a woman younger than 35 with Graves disease.

This clonotype was picked up many times. The CDR3 DNA reads as TGTGCCAGCAGCGAAACGGGAGCCTCGAACTACGAGCAGTACTTC. Amino acids: CASSETGASNYEQYF. The V call is TRBV7-2, the J call TRBJ2-7; a possible D gene is TRBD2 (6 bases). The length of the CDR3 is 15 residues. V was pared by 5 bases and J by 3 bases, with 17 bases between. Germline V gene lookup returns CDR1 SGHTA and CDR2 FQGNSA. Looking up the rest from reference TRBV7-2 and TRBJ2-7 gives the full variable domain: GAGVSQSPSNKVTEKGKDVELRCDPISGHTALYWYRQSLGQGLEFLIYFQGNSAPDKSGLPSDRFSAERTGGSVSTLTIQRTQQEDSAVYLCASSETGASNYEQYFGPGTRLTVT.

This clonotype has ten or more counts. The CDR3 here is CASTQQGLGEQFF. The CDR3 nucleotides read TGTGCCAGCACGCAACAGGGTCTAGGGGAGCAGTTCTTC. The V and J genes are TRBV18 and TRBJ2-1; maybe TRBD1 (6 bases). The V gene lost 8 bases and the J gene lost 10 bases, with 18 bases spanning the gap. Germline V gene lookup returns CDR1 KGHSH and CDR2 LQKENI. This CDR3 is built from 13 residues.

This clonotype was recorded at least ten times. In DNA, the CDR3 is TGTGCCAGCAGTTACCGGACAGGGGTGGGAGGCTACACCTTC. It encodes CASSYRTGVGGYTF. This rearrangement joins TRBV28 to TRBJ1-2; TRBD1 matches at 9 bases. With V trimmed by 4 bases and J by 8 bases, 8 bases remained unmatched. The CDR3 consists of 14 residues. The germline V gene has CDR1 MDHEN and CDR2 SYDVKM.

This clonotype was picked up many times. The V call is TRBV5-6, the J call TRBJ1-1, with D hard to call. There are 14 residues in the CDR3. Germline values: CDR1 SGHDT, CDR2 YYEEEE. V was clipped by 0 bases and J by 3 bases, with 9 bases between them. The CDR3 nucleotides read TGTGCCAGCAGCTTGGCCGGCAGACACACTGAAGCTTTCTTT. It codes for CASSLAGRHTEAFF.

This chain joins TRBV5-5 and TRBJ2-5; 9 positions agree with TRBD1. The germline gives CDR1 SGHKS, CDR2 YYEKEE (reference sequence). The CDR3 has 14 amino acids. V shed 5 bases, J shed 2 bases, and the junction held 4 bases outside the gene matches. CDR3 sequence reads: CASRGQGPQETQYF. CDR3 coding DNA: TGTGCCAGCAGGGGACAGGGACCGCAAGAGACCCAGTACTTC.

This clonotype was seen ten or more times. This rearrangement joins TRBV19 to TRBJ2-1, with D unclear. The CDR3 is made up of 17 amino acids. V lost 5 bases to trimming and J lost 0 bases, with 17 bases between them. Germline CDR1 LNHDA, CDR2 SQIVND (reference sequence). The CDR3 DNA reads TGTGCCAGTAGTGAGTCCTTTAGCTGGGGCTCCTACAATGAGCAGTTCTTC. Its protein product is CASSESFSWGSYNEQFF.

The chain combines TRBV4-1 with TRBJ1-1; D remains unclear. This CDR3 is built from 12 residues. From germline, CDR1 is MGHRA and CDR2 YSYEKL. With 8 bases removed from V and 1 base from J, the gap between germline ends came to 8 bases. CDR3: CASGSKNTEAFF. For the CDR3, the DNA is TGCGCCAGCGGGTCCAAGAACACTGAAGCTTTCTTT.

In this sample, this clonotype turned up many times. This sequence joins TRBV27 and TRBJ2-1, with 10 bases matching TRBD1. This CDR3 contains 15 residues. The germline V gene has CDR1 MNHEY and CDR2 SMNVEV (reference sequence). V was pared by 5 bases and J by 4 bases, with 5 bases of the junction left unmatched. This CDR3 reads CASSTGTGVYNEQFF. For the CDR3, the DNA is TGTGCCAGCAGTACCGGGACAGGGGTTTACAATGAGCAGTTCTTC.

This clonotype has only a few counts. The V call is TRBV28, the J call TRBJ2-3, with 11 bases identical to TRBD2. The ends lost 7 bases at V and 2 bases at J; junction bases unmatched: 5. The CDR3 sequence is 15 residues long. CDR1 MDHEN and CDR2 SYDVKM come from the germline V gene. The CDR3 spells CASISSGGFTDTQYF. CDR3 bases: TGTGCCAGCATATCTAGCGGGGGGTTCACAGATACGCAGTATTTT.

This rearrangement joins TRBV6-1 to TRBJ2-1; a weak D match, TRBD2 (6 bases). Germline CDR1 MNHNS, CDR2 SASEGT. This CDR3 is built from 15 residues. V was trimmed by 4 bases and J by 6 bases, leaving 16 bases between them. CDR3 DNA: TGTGCCAGCAGTGCCGCGGGACCACATACCAATGAGCAGTTCTTC. It is translated as CASSAAGPHTNEQFF.